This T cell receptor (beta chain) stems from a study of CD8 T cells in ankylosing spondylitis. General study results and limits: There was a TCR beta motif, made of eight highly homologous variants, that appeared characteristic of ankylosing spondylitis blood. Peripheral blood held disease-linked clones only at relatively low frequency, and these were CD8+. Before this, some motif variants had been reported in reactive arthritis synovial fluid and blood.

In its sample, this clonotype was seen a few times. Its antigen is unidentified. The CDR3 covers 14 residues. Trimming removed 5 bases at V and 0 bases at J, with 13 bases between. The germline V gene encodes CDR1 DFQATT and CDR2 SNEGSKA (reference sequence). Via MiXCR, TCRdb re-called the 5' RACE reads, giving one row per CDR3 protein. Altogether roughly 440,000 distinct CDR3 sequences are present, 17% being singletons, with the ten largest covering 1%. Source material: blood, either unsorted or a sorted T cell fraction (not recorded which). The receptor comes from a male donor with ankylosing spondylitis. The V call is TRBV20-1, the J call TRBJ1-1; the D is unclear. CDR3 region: CSAPQNRMNTEAFF. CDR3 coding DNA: TGCAGTGCTCCCCAGAACCGAATGAACACTGAAGCTTTCTTT.